This TCR beta chain derives from a study of blood T cell repertoires in COVID-19. At the level of the study: The origin of the acute and convalescent COVID-19 samples was the United States, Italy and Spain. Sources were T cells, B-cell-depleted T cells, or PBMCs; the material itself was cDNA or gDNA.

As processed by the authors: Quantification of nucleated cells was approximated via reference gene primer amplification. Assay used: immunoSEQ multiplex PCR; TCRdb lists only in-frame clones, some missing. V, J and clone size derive from that table, while D and trimming were established from the DNA sequence. This repertoire shows roughly 60,000 clones, roughly 79% found once; its top ten account for 3.5% to 4.5%. Germline V gene lookup returns CDR1 SNHLY and CDR2 FYNNEI. Losses at the gene ends were 2 bases for V and 1 base for J; bases not matched to a gene: 4. The CDR3 is 15 amino acids. The chain is built from TRBV2 and TRBJ1-1; 7 bases align to TRBD1. The sample taken for sequencing was peripheral blood. This receptor was identified in a man aged 55 to 69 with acute or convalescent COVID-19. The CDR3 coding sequence is TGTGCCAGCAGTGAACAGGGGGTGGAGAACACTGAAGCTTTCTTT. Its translation is CASSEQGVENTEAFF.